Listed below are T cell receptor beta chains from one sample, sequenced in a study of OX40 agonist ivuxolimab in advanced cancers. Using immunoSEQ multiplex PCR, the repertoire was profiled, and TCRdb retains in-frame clones only, with some absent. Here the sample spans tens of thousands of clones, over 85% being singletons. Material: CD4+ or CD8+ T cells sorted from blood, obtained in a trial of the OX40 agonist ivuxolimab. The receptors shown here come from an adult with an advanced solid tumor such as melanoma, head and neck, liver or kidney cancer. CDR3s include the opening cysteine and the closing phenylalanine or tryptophan. A D gene is named only where the DNA matches it firmly. Clone size, where shown, is once, few, many, or a class for clones that have expanded.

TRBJ2-7 TRBV7-6 - - CASSSDISLYEQYF TGTGCCAGCAGCTCCGATATATCTCTCTACGAGCAGTACTTC
TRBJ2-1 TRBV7-9 TRBD1 - CASSQTGSSYNEQFF TGTGCCAGCAGCCAGACAGGGAGTTCCTACAATGAGCAGTTCTTC
TRBJ2-2 TRBV5-6 - - CASSTGTTNTGELFF TGTGCCAGCAGCACTGGGACAACGAACACCGGGGAGCTGTTTTTT
TRBJ2-7 TRBV19 TRBD1 - CASSIRTGDPYEQYF TGTGCCAGTAGTATTAGGACAGGCGATCCCTACGAGCAGTACTTC
TRBJ2-3 TRBV10-3 - - CAIRTGFTSTDTQYF TGTGCCATCAGGACCGGCTTCACAAGCACAGATACGCAGTATTTT
TRBJ2-1 TRBV6-6 - - CASSYSAGYNEQFF TGTGCCAGCAGTTACTCGGCAGGGTACAATGAGCAGTTCTTC
TRBJ2-7 TRBV7-9 - - CASSPPRLYEQYF TGTGCCAGCAGCCCCCCTCGTCTCTACGAGCAGTACTTC
TRBJ2-3 TRBV5-1 - - CASSLGVVGQRDTQYF TGCGCCAGCAGCCTGGGTGTGGTTGGACAAAGAGATACGCAGTATTTT
TRBJ2-2 TRBV6-5 - - CASSWASHDTGELFF TGTGCCAGCAGTTGGGCCTCACACGACACCGGGGAGCTGTTTTTT
TRBJ2-7 TRBV7-9 - - CASSLAWSGASEQYF TGTGCCAGCAGCCTCGCTTGGTCCGGGGCCTCCGAGCAGTACTTC
TRBJ2-3 TRBV29-1 - - CSVDPGAKSTDTQYF TGCAGCGTTGACCCGGGGGCCAAGAGCACAGATACGCAGTATTTT
TRBJ2-7 TRBV6-5 - once CASAEKDVSYEQYF TGTGCCAGCGCCGAGAAGGACGTCTCCTACGAGCAGTACTTC
TRBJ1-1 TRBV6-5 - - CASSYSIGEGAFF TGTGCCAGCAGTTACTCTATAGGGGAAGGTGCTTTCTTT
TRBJ1-1 TRBV7-8 - few CASSTLGGEAFF TGTGCCAGCAGCACCCTAGGTGGTGAAGCTTTCTTT
TRBJ2-1 TRBV27 - - CASSLIIYNEQFF TGTGCCAGCAGCCTAATCATATACAATGAGCAGTTCTTC
TRBJ2-7 TRBV30 TRBD1 - CAWRGLGTGGYEQYF TGTGCCTGGAGGGGATTGGGGACAGGGGGGTACGAGCAGTACTTC
TRBJ2-3 TRBV14 - - CASSHLQTGTDTQYF TGTGCCAGCAGCCACCTACAGACAGGCACAGATACGCAGTATTTT
TRBJ2-6 TRBV9 - - CASSPFNSGANVLTF TGTGCCAGCAGCCCCTTCAACTCTGGGGCCAACGTCCTGACTTTC
TRBJ1-4 TRBV18 TRBD1 - CASSLRGREKLFF TGTGCCAGCTCACTAAGGGGGCGTGAAAAACTGTTTTTT
TRBJ2-3 TRBV7-9 - - CASSPPEGTGTDTQYF TGTGCCAGCAGCCCCCCGGAAGGGACTGGGACAGATACGCAGTATTTT
TRBJ1-5 TRBV7-9 TRBD1 - CASSQGTADNQPQHF TGTGCCAGCAGCCAAGGGACAGCCGACAATCAGCCCCAGCATTTT
TRBJ2-7 TRBV28 - - CASSFPGENTEQYF TGTGCCAGCAGTTTTCCGGGAGAAAATACCGAGCAGTACTTC
TRBJ2-1 TRBV9 - - CASSPDWRGPYNEQFF TGTGCCAGCAGCCCCGACTGGCGGGGGCCCTACAATGAGCAGTTCTTC
TRBJ2-3 TRBV6-6 - few CASREGTQYF TGTGCCAGCAGGGAAGGTACGCAGTATTTT
TRBJ2-7 TRBV25-1 TRBD2 - CASSELAGGNQSYEQYF TGTGCCAGCAGTGAACTAGCGGGGGGGAACCAATCCTACGAGCAGTACTTC
TRBJ2-7 TRBV6-1 - - CASSETYEQYF TGTGCCAGCAGTGAAACCTACGAGCAGTACTTC
TRBJ2-7 TRBV2 - - CATRGGTYEQYF TGTGCCACTCGAGGGGGGACCTACGAGCAGTACTTC
TRBJ2-7 TRBV27 TRBD1 - CASSFLGGVHEQYF TGTGCCAGCAGTTTTCTAGGGGGCGTACACGAGCAGTACTTC
TRBJ1-5 TRBV5-5 - once CASSRTVNQPQHF TGTGCCAGCAGTCGGACCGTTAATCAGCCCCAGCATTTT
TRBJ2-3 TRBV19 - - CATQRWGGLSPDTQYF TGTGCCACCCAACGGTGGGGGGGCCTAAGCCCAGATACGCAGTATTTT
TRBJ1-2 TRBV28 - few CASSDVGAYYGYTF TGTGCCAGCAGCGATGTGGGAGCCTACTATGGCTACACCTTC